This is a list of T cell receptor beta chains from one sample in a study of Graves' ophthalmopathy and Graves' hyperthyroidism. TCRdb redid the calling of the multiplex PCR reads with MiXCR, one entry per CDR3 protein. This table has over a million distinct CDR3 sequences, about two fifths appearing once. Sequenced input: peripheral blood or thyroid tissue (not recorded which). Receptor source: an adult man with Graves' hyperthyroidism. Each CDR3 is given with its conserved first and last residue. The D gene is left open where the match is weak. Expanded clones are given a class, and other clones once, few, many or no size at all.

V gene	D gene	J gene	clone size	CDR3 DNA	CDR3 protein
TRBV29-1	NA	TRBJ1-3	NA	TGCAGCGTTGTCAGGAGGGGAACGAGCTCTGGAAACACCATATATTTT	CSVVRRGTSSGNTIYF
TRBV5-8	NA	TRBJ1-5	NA	TGTGCCAGCAGCTTGGACGAGGTTGGCCAGCCCCAGCATTTT	CASSLDEVGQPQHF
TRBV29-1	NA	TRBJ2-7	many	TGCAGCGTTTACCGGGACCCTTACGAGCAGTACTTC	CSVYRDPYEQYF
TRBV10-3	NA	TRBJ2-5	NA	TGTGCCATCATGGGGAACAGGGAGGAGACCCAGTACTTC	CAIMGNREETQYF
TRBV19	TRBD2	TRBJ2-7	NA	TGTGCCAGTAGTATCGGACTAGCGGGATCGGAGGAGCAGTACTTC	CASSIGLAGSEEQYF
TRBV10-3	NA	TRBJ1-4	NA	TGTGCCATCAGTGAACGGGAATACGAGAAGGAAGAAAAACTGTTTTTT	CAISEREYEKEEKLFF
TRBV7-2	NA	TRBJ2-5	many	TGTGCCAGCAGCTTGACTATGCTAGAGACCCAGTACTTC	CASSLTMLETQYF
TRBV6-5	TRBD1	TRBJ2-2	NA	TGTGCCAGCAGAAATCCAGGGGGCCACACCGGGGAGCTGTTTTTT	CASRNPGGHTGELFF
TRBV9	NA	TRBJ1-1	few	TGTGCCAGCAGCGTAGAGAAAGGGAGAGCTTTCTTT	CASSVEKGRAFF
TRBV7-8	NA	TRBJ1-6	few	TGTGCCAGCAGCCCGTCCGGGACACTGAATTCACCCCTCCACTTT	CASSPSGTLNSPLHF
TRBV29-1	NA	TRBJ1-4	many	TGCAGCGGCTATAGTCCAGGGCGGGAAAAACTGTTTTTT	CSGYSPGREKLFF
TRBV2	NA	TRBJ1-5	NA	TGTGCCAGCAGTGACCCGGCTAGCGGGGACAATCAGCCCCAGCATTTT	CASSDPASGDNQPQHF
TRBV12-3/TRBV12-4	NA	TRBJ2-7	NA	TGTGCCAGCAGTTCTCGGGGGACCTTGAACTTC	CASSSRGTLNF
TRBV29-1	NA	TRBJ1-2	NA	TGCAGCGTATGGACACTCCTCCGTGGCTACACCTTC	CSVWTLLRGYTF
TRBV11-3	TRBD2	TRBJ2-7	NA	TGTGCCAGCAGCCCGGGGACTAGCGGGAGGATTGAGCAGTACTTC	CASSPGTSGRIEQYF
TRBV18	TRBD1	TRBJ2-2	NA	TGTGCCAGCTCACCTCGACAGGGTGGCCAAAACACCGGGGAGCTGTTTTTT	CASSPRQGGQNTGELFF
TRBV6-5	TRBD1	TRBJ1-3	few	TGTGCCAGCAGTTACTCGACAGGGATCGGAAACACCATATATTTT	CASSYSTGIGNTIYF
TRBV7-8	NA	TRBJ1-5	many	TGTGCCAGCAGCTTAGCTGATGGTCAGCCCCAGCATTTT	CASSLADGQPQHF
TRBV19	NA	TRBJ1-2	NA	TGTGCCAGTAGTGCTATCCCCAACAGGGCGACTAACTATGGCTACACCTTC	CASSAIPNRATNYGYTF
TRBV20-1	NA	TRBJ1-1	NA	TGCAGTGCGTGGGGACTCCAGAACACTGAAGCTTTCTTT	CSAWGLQNTEAFF
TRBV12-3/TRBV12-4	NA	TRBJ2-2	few	TGTGCCAGCAGTTTACATCCCAGGGGGGCCACCGGGGAGCTGTTTTTT	CASSLHPRGATGELFF
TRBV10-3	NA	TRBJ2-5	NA	TGTGCCATCAGTGGGGGGACCCAGTACTTC	CAISGGTQYF
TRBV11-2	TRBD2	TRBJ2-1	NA	TGTGCCAGCAGCTCCCACCCGAGACTAGCGCCATACGAGCAGTTCTTC	CASSSHPRLAPYEQFF
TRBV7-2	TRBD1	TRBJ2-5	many	TGTGCCAGCAGCTTAAAAGGACAGGCGATATCGGAGACCCAGTACTTC	CASSLKGQAISETQYF
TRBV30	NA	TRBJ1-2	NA	TGTGCCTGGAGTTCTTCCTCTACCGTCTATGGCTACACCTTC	CAWSSSSTVYGYTF
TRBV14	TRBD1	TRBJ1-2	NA	TGTGCCAGCAGCCAAGGGACAGGGCTCAACTATGGCTACACCTTC	CASSQGTGLNYGYTF
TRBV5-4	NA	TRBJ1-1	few	TGTGCCAGCAGCTTGGGTCGGGGGGCCACTGAAGCTTTCTTT	CASSLGRGATEAFF
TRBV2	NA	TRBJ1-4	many	TGTGCCAGCAGTGGGGGCAGATCTAATGAAAAACTGTTTTTT	CASSGGRSNEKLFF
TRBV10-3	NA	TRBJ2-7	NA	TGTGCCAGCAGCCTCCACATAGGGGCTACCTACGAGCAGTACTTC	CASSLHIGATYEQYF
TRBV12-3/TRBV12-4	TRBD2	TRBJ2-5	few	TGTGCCAGCACCACCGCTCCGGGACTAGCGGGGGATGAAGAGACCCAGTACTTC	CASTTAPGLAGDEETQYF
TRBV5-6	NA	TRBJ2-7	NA	TGTGCCAGCAGCTTGTGGGGGGAGTTGGGGGACGAGCAGTACTTC	CASSLWGELGDEQYF
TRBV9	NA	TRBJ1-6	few	TGTGCCAGCAGTCGTAGTGAGCAGGACAATCAGCCCCTCCACTTT	CASSRSEQDNQPLHF
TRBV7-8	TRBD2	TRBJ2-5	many	TGTGCCAGCAGCTTAGTTCCTAGCGGGACCGGGACCCAGTACTTC	CASSLVPSGTGTQYF
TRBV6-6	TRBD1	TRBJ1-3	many	TGTGCCAGCAGTCCAGGGACAGGGATAGTCGGAAACACCATATATTTT	CASSPGTGIVGNTIYF
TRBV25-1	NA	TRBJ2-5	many	TGTGCCAGCACTAGGGGACTCCAAGAGACCCAGTACTTC	CASTRGLQETQYF
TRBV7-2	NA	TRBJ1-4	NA	TGTGCCAGCAGCCGGTCCGCCACAACAACTAATGAAAAACTGTTTTTT	CASSRSATTTNEKLFF
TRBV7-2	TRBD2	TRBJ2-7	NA	TGTGCCAGCAGCTCACGAGGGACGGGCCGGGGGGATGGATACGAGCAGTACTTC	CASSSRGTGRGDGYEQYF
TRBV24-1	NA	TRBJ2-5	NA	TGTGCCACCAGCCCAGGACGGGACCAAGAGACCCAGTACTTC	CATSPGRDQETQYF
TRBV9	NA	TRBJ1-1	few	TGTGCCAGCAGCGCCCTGGGTACAGGGCCTGAAGCTTTCTTT	CASSALGTGPEAFF
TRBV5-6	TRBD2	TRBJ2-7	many	TGTGCCAGCAGCGCCCTCCCTCGGGGGGTCGGGGAGCAGTACTTC	CASSALPRGVGEQYF
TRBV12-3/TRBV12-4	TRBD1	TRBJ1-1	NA	TGTGCCAGCAGGGGTCCGCCAGGGGGTAGGAACACTGAAGCTTTCTTT	CASRGPPGGRNTEAFF
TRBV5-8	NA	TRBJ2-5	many	TGTGCCAGCAGCTTGGCCCCCCTCGGGGAGACCCAGTACTTC	CASSLAPLGETQYF
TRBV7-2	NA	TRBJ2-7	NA	TGTGCCAGCAGCCGAGAGACAAAAACCTACGAGCAGTACTTC	CASSRETKTYEQYF
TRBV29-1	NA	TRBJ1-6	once	TGCAGCTTAGGTCCGACAGGTCCCCAATCACCCCTCCACTTT	CSLGPTGPQSPLHF
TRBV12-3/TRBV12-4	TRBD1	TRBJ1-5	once	TGTGCCAGCAGCAGGACAGGGGCTTGGCAGCCCCAGCATTTT	CASSRTGAWQPQHF
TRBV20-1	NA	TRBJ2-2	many	TGCAGTGCTATCACAGGGATGAGCGGGGAGCTGTTTTTT	CSAITGMSGELFF
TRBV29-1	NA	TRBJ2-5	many	TGCAGCGTTGGCCCTAAAGCCGAACCTTACCAAGAGACCCAGTACTTC	CSVGPKAEPYQETQYF
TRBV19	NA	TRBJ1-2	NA	TGTGCTAAGACGTCGGCAGGGAGTAACTATGGCTACACCTTC	CAKTSAGSNYGYTF
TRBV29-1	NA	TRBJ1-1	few	TGCAGCTTAGCTGGGAACACTGAAGCTTTCTTT	CSLAGNTEAFF
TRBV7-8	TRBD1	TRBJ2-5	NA	TGTGCCAGCAGCTTAGAAGGGACAGGGTTGCCGGAGACCCAGTACTTC	CASSLEGTGLPETQYF
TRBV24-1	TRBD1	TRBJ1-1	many	TGTGCCACCAGTGATGCCGGGACAGGGGAAACTGAAGCTTTCTTT	CATSDAGTGETEAFF
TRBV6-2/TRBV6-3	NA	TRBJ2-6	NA	TGTGCCAGCAGTTACTATATCGGCCGTCGATCTGGGGCCAACGTCCTGACTTTC	CASSYYIGRRSGANVLTF
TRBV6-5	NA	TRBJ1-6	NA	TGTGCCAGCAGTAAAACAGTTGCCGGTTCACCCCTCCACTTT	CASSKTVAGSPLHF
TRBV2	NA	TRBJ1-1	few	TGTGCCAGCAGCTACAGGGTTTTGGCGGGGACTGAAGCTTTCTTT	CASSYRVLAGTEAFF
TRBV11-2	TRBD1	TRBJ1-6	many	TGTGCCAGCAGATTGCCCCGACAGGGAATGAATTCACCCCTCCACTTT	CASRLPRQGMNSPLHF
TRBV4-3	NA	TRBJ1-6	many	TGCGCCAGCAGCCAAGCTACAGGGTCTTCACCCCTCCACTTT	CASSQATGSSPLHF
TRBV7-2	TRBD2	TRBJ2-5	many	TGTGCCAGCAGCTTGGGGGGGTACCAAGAGACCCAGTACTTC	CASSLGGYQETQYF
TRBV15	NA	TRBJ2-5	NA	TGTGCCACCAGCAGACGTCTTGGAGAGACCCAGTACTTC	CATSRRLGETQYF
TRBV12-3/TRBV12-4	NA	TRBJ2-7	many	TGTGCCAGCAAAGGACAGAGCTACGAGCAGTACTTC	CASKGQSYEQYF
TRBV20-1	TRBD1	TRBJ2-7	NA	TGCAGTGCTAGGCGGGACAGGGTATATGAGCAGTACTTC	CSARRDRVYEQYF